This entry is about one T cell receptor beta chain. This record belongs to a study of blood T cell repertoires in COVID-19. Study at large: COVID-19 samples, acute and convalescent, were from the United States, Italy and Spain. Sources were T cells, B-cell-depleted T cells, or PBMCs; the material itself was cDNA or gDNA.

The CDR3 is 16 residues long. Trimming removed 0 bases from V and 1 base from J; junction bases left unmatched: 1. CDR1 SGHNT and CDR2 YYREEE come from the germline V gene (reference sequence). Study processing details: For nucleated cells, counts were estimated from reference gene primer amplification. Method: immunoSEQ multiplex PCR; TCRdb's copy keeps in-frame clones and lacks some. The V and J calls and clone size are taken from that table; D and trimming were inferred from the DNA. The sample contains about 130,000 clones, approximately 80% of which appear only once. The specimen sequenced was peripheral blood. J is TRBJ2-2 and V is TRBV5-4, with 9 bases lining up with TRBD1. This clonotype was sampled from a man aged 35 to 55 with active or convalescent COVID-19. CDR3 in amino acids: CASSLGQGVNTGELFF. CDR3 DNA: TGTGCCAGCAGCTTGGGACAGGGGGTGAACACCGGGGAGCTGTTTTTT.